This T cell receptor beta chain was sequenced in a study of identical twins. The study's findings and limits: Insertions were reduced in abundant cord blood beta clonotypes but not in memory repertoires.

MiXCR, run by TCRdb on the 5' RACE reads, gives a single entry per CDR3 protein. The sample yields about 240,000 distinct CDR3 sequences, approximately 12% seen once. The ends lost 8 bases at V and 6 bases at J; junction bases unmatched: 15. The germline V gene has CDR1 MNHEY and CDR2 SVGEGT. The CDR3 loop spans 16 amino acids. A remark on this clonotype: Its antigen remains unknown.

Separately, the same data were catalogued under a study of yellow fever vaccine responses in identical twins.

The sequenced sample consisted of memory (CD45RO+) T cells sorted from blood. This TCR was sampled from a woman between 18 and 30 years old in good health. The chain couples TRBV6-2 or TRBV6-3 to TRBJ2-7; 11 positions agree with TRBD2. CDR3 residues: CASGSGRLAGWGEQYF. DNA for the CDR3: TGTGCCAGCGGTAGTGGAAGACTAGCGGGATGGGGCGAGCAGTACTTC.